This is a list of T cell receptor beta chains from one sample in a study of T cell repertoires in cytomegalovirus infection. MiXCR, applied by TCRdb to the reads, yields one record per CDR3 protein. Of about 530,000 distinct CDR3 sequences in the sample, about a quarter were seen once. Material: PBMCs. Receptors were obtained from a human donor in good health (CMV status not recorded). Some clones in this sample may be carry-over from other donors' samples. CDR3s include the opening cysteine and the closing phenylalanine or tryptophan. A D gene is named only where the DNA matches it firmly. For some rows the clone size is stated as once, few or many, or as a class when expanded; others skip it.

CDR3 length | J gene | V gene | D gene | clone size | CDR3 protein | CDR3 DNA
18 | TRBJ2-5 | TRBV7-8 | NA | few | CASSLGLTGAMGRETQYF | TGTGCCAGCAGCCTCGGCCTAACCGGGGCCATGGGGAGAGAGACCCAGTACTTC
13 | TRBJ2-7 | TRBV20-1 | TRBD1 | NA | CSASRDRSYEQYF | TGCAGTGCTAGTCGGGACAGGAGCTACGAGCAGTACTTC
15 | TRBJ1-2 | TRBV10-3 | TRBD1 | NA | CAISEGRQGNYGYTF | TGTGCCATCAGTGAGGGACGACAGGGAAACTATGGCTACACCTTC
15 | TRBJ2-7 | TRBV28 | NA | many | CASRLGAATSVEQYF | TGTGCCAGCAGGCTTGGAGCCGCGACGTCTGTGGAGCAGTACTTC
15 | TRBJ2-2 | TRBV11-2 | NA | NA | CASSLLGGRAGELFF | TGTGCCAGCAGCCTGCTGGGGGGCAGGGCCGGGGAGCTGTTTTTT
16 | TRBJ2-1 | TRBV7-9 | NA | many | CASSLGGVSSYNEQFF | TGTGCCAGCAGCTTAGGCGGGGTAAGCTCCTACAATGAGCAGTTCTTC
15 | TRBJ1-4 | TRBV10-3 | TRBD1 | few | CAISEGDRLHEKLFF | TGTGCCATCAGTGAGGGGGACAGGCTCCATGAAAAACTGTTTTTT
16 | TRBJ2-4 | TRBV6-2/TRBV6-3 | TRBD2 | few | CASSYRASGAKNIQYF | TGTGCCAGCAGTTATCGGGCTAGCGGGGCCAAAAACATTCAGTACTTC
15 | TRBJ2-5 | TRBV28 | NA | NA | CASSPPEHRQETQYF | TGTGCCAGCAGTCCCCCCGAACACAGGCAAGAGACCCAGTACTTC
17 | TRBJ2-7 | TRBV11-2 | TRBD2 | NA | CASSRPGLAGGSYEQYF | TGTGCCAGCAGCCGTCCGGGACTAGCGGGAGGTAGCTACGAGCAGTACTTC
14 | TRBJ2-7 | TRBV23-1 | NA | NA | CARVGGARDNEQYF | TGCGCCAGGGTTGGGGGGGCCCGGGATAACGAGCAGTACTTC
17 | TRBJ2-1 | TRBV7-6 | NA | NA | CASSPGPRDRGYNEQFF | TGTGCCAGCAGCCCCGGACCCAGGGATAGGGGCTACAATGAGCAGTTCTTC
14 | TRBJ1-2 | TRBV15 | TRBD1 | few | CATSPRDRVFGYTF | TGTGCCACCAGCCCACGAGACAGGGTATTTGGCTACACCTTC
19 | TRBJ2-3 | TRBV7-8 | TRBD2 | many | CASSLTIRTSGRATDTQYF | TGTGCCAGCAGCCTAACGATCAGGACTAGCGGGAGGGCCACAGATACGCAGTATTTT
15 | TRBJ2-7 | TRBV27 | NA | NA | CASSLGGGPHYEQYF | TGTGCCAGCAGTTTAGGGGGGGGGCCCCATTACGAGCAGTACTTC
16 | TRBJ2-3 | TRBV14 | TRBD1 | NA | CASSHGQAGGTDTQYF | TGTGCCAGCAGCCACGGACAGGCTGGGGGCACAGATACGCAGTATTTT
16 | TRBJ2-1 | TRBV29-1 | TRBD2 | NA | CSVVGSGEGSYNEQFF | TGCAGCGTTGTGGGTAGCGGGGAGGGCTCCTACAATGAGCAGTTCTTC
14 | TRBJ2-2 | TRBV7-2 | NA | many | CASSLATDTGELFF | TGTGCCAGCAGCTTAGCAACGGACACCGGGGAGCTGTTTTTT
17 | TRBJ2-6 | TRBV6-8 | TRBD2 | NA | CASSYAGGLSGANVLTF | TGTGCCAGCAGTTATGCGGGAGGGCTCTCTGGGGCCAACGTCCTGACTTTC
15 | TRBJ1-5 | TRBV12-3/TRBV12-4 | TRBD1 | NA | CASRRGQAFSQPQHF | TGTGCCAGCAGACGAGGACAGGCGTTCAGTCAGCCCCAGCATTTT
14 | TRBJ1-2 | TRBV6-2/TRBV6-3 | NA | NA | CASTEPGVNYGYTF | TGTGCCAGCACCGAACCAGGGGTAAACTATGGCTACACCTTC
17 | TRBJ2-6 | TRBV7-2 | NA | NA | CASSPRGRASGANVLTF | TGTGCCAGCAGCCCACGTGGAAGGGCCTCTGGGGCCAACGTCCTGACTTTC
16 | TRBJ2-1 | TRBV19 | TRBD2 | few | CASSPRGLGSYNEQFF | TGTGCCAGTAGTCCGCGCGGACTAGGCTCCTACAATGAGCAGTTCTTC
17 | TRBJ2-1 | TRBV6-2/TRBV6-3 | TRBD1 | once | CASSYPLGQGITYEQFF | TGTGCCAGCAGTTACCCGCTTGGACAGGGGATTACGTATGAGCAGTTCTTC
13 | TRBJ2-3 | TRBV4-3 | NA | few | CASSHDGGDTQYF | TGCGCCAGCAGCCACGACGGGGGTGATACGCAGTATTTT
17 | TRBJ1-1 | TRBV27 | TRBD1 | NA | CASRPTGQGGINTEAFF | TGTGCCAGCAGACCTACGGGACAGGGAGGAATAAACACTGAAGCTTTCTTT
15 | TRBJ1-4 | TRBV7-8 | NA | many | CASSARTDDNEKLFF | TGTGCCAGCAGCGCAAGGACGGACGATAATGAAAAACTGTTTTTT
14 | TRBJ2-1 | TRBV3-1 | TRBD1 | NA | CASSQDRGRNEQFF | TGTGCCAGCAGCCAAGACAGGGGGCGCAATGAGCAGTTCTTC